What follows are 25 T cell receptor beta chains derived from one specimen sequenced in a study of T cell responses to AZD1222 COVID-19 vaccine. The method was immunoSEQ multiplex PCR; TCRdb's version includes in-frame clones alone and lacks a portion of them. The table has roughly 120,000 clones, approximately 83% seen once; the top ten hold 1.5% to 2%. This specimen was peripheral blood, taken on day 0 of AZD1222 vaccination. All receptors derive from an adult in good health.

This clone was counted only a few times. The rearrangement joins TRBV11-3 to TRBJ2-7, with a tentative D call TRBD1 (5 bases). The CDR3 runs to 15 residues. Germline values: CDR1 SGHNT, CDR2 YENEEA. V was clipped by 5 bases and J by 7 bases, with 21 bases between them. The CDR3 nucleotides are TGTGCCAGCAGCACAGTGGTCGGACACGGAAGGGAGCAGTACTTC. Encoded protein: CASSTVVGHGREQYF. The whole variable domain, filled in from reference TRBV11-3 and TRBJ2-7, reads EAGVVQSPRYKIIEKKQPVAFWCNPISGHNTLYWYLQNLGQGPELLIRYENEEAVDDSQLPKDRFSAERLKGVDSTLKIQPAELGDSAVYLCASSTVVGHGREQYFGPGTRLTVT.

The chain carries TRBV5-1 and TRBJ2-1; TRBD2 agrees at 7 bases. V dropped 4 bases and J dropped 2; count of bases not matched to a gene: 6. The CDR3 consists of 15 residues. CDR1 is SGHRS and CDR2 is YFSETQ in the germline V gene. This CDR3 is CASSSLAATYNEQFF. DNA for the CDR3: TGCGCCAGCAGCAGTCTAGCGGCTACCTACAATGAGCAGTTCTTC.

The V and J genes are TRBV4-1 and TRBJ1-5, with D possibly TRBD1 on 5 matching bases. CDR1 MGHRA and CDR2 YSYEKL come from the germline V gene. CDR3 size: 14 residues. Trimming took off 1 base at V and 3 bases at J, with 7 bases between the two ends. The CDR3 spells CASSQGQYNQPQHF. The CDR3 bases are TGCGCCAGCAGCCAAGGACAGTACAATCAGCCCCAGCATTTT.

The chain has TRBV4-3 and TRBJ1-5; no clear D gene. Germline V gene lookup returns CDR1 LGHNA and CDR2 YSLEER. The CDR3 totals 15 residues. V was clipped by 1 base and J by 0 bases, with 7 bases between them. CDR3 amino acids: CASSQGRYSNQPQHF. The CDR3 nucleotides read TGCGCCAGCAGCCAAGGCAGATATAGCAATCAGCCCCAGCATTTT.

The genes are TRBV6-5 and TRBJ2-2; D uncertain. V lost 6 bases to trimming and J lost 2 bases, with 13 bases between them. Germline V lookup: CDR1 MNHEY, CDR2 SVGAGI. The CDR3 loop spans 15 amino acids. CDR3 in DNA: TGTGCCAGCAGCGAGATTTCCTCAAACACCGGGGAGCTGTTTTTT. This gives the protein CASSEISSNTGELFF.

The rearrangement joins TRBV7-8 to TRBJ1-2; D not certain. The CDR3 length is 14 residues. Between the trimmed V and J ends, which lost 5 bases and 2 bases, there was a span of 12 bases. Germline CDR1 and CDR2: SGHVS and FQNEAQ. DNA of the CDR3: TGTGCCAGCAGCCAGACACGGGGAAACTATGGCTACACCTTC. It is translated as CASSQTRGNYGYTF.

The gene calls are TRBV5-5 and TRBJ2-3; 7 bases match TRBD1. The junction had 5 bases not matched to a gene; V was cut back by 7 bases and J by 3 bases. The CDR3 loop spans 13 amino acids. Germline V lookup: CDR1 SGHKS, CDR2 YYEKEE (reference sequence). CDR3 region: CASWDSSTDTQYF. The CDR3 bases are TGTGCCAGCTGGGACAGCTCGACAGATACGCAGTATTTT.

CDR3 sequence reads: CASSHPSQGYHSTYEQYF. Here the CDR3 DNA reads TGTGCCAGCAGCCACCCCAGTCAGGGCTACCATTCGACCTACGAGCAGTACTTC. This sequence joins TRBV7-2 and TRBJ2-7; maybe TRBD1 (5 bases). V was pared by 5 bases and J by 2 bases, with 25 bases between. Looked up from germline, CDR1 is SGHTA and CDR2 is FQGNSA. The CDR3 is made up of 18 amino acids.

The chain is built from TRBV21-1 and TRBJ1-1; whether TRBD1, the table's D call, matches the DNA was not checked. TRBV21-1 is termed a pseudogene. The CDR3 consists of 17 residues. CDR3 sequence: CASSRDRVFPMNTEAFF. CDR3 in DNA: TGTGCCAGCAGCAGGGACAGGGTCTTTCCCATGAACACTGAAGCTTTCTTT.

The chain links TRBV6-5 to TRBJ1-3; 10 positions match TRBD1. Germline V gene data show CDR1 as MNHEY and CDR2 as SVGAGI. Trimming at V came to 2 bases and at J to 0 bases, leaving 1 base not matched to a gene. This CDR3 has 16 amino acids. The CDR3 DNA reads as TGTGCCAGCAGTTACAGACAGGGGGCCTCTGGAAACACCATATATTTT. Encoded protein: CASSYRQGASGNTIYF.

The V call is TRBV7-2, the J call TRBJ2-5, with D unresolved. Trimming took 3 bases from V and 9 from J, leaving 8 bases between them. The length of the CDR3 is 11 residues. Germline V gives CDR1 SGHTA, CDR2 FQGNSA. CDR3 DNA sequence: TGTGCCAGCAGCTTCAATATCGCCCAGTACTTC. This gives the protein CASSFNIAQYF.

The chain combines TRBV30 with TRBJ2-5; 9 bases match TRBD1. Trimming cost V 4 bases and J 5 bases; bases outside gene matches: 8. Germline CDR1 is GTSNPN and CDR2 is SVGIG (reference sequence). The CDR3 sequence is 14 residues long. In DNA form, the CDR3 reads TGTGCCTGGAACAGGGGACAGGGTAGGGAGACCCAGTACTTC. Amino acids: CAWNRGQGRETQYF.

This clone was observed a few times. CDR3 in amino acids: CASSLSRVGNTEAFF. The DNA for the CDR3 is TGTGCCAGCAGTTTATCTCGTGTGGGAAACACTGAAGCTTTCTTT. The V and J genes are TRBV27 and TRBJ1-1; D call uncertain. V lost 0 bases to trimming and J lost 2 bases, with 10 bases between them. Germline lookup yields CDR1 MNHEY and CDR2 SMNVEV (reference sequence). The CDR3 sequence is 15 residues long.

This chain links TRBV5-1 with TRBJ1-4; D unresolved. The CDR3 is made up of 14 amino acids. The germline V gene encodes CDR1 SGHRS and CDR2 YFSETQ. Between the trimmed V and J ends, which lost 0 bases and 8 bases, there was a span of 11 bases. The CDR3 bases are TGCGCCAGCAGCTTGGAGAATATAAGGGAAAAACTGTTTTTT. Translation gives CASSLENIREKLFF.

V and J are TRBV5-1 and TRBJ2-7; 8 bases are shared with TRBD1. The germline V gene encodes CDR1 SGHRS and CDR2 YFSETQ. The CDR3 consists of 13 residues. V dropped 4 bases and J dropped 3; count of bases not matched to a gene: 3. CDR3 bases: TGCGCCAGCAGCCCACAGGGGGGCTACGAGCAGTACTTC. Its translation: CASSPQGGYEQYF.

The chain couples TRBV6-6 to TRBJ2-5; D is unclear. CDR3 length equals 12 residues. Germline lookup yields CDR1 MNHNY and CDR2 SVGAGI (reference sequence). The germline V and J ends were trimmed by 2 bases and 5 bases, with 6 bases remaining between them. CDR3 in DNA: TGTGCCAGCAGTTACGGCAGGGAGACCCAGTACTTC. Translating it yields CASSYGRETQYF.

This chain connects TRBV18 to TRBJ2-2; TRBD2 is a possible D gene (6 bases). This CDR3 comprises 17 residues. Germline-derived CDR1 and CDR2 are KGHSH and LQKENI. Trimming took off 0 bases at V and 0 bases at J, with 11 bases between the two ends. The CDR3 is CASSPPNSGPNTGELFF. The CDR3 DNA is TGTGCCAGCTCACCACCGAACAGCGGGCCGAACACCGGGGAGCTGTTTTTT. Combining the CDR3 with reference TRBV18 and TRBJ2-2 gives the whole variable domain NAGVMQNPRHLVRRRGQEARLRCSPMKGHSHVYWYRQLPEEGLKFMVYLQKENIIDESGMPKERFSAEFPKEGPSILRIQQVVRGDSAAYFCASSPPNSGPNTGELFFGEGSRLTVL.

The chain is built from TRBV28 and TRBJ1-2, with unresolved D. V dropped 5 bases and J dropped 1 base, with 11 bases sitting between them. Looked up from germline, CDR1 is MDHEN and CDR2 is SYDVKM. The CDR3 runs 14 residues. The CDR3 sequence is CASSVRHSNYGYTF. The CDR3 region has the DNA TGTGCCAGCAGTGTACGACATAGTAACTATGGCTACACCTTC.

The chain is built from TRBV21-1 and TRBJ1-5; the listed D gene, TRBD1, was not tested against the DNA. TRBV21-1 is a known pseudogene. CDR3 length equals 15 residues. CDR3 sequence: CASHWGVNSNQPQHF. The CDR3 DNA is TGTGCCAGCCACTGGGGCGTGAATAGCAATCAGCCCCAGCATTTT.

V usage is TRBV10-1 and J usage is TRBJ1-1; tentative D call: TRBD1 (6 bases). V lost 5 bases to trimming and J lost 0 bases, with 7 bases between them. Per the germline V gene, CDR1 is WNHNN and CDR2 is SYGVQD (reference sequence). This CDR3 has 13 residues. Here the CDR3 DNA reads TGCGCCAGCAGTCGGACAGTGAACACTGAAGCTTTCTTT. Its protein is CASSRTVNTEAFF.

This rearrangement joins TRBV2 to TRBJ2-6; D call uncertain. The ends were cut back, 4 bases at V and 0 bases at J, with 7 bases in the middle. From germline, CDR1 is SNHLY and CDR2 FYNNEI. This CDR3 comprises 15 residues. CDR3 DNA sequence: TGTGCCAGCAGTGGCAAGTTCTCTGGGGCCAACGTCCTGACTTTC. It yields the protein CASSGKFSGANVLTF.

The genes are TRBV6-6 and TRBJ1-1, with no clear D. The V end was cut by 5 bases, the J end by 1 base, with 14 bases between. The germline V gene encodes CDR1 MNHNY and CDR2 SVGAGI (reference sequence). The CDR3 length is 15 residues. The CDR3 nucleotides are TGTGCCAGCAGTCATCTGGCCTCGGGGAACACTGAAGCTTTCTTT. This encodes CASSHLASGNTEAFF.

The DNA for the CDR3 is TGTGCCAGTAGTCCACAGGACACCGGGACAGGGGGCACTGAAGCTTTCTTT. The encoded protein is CASSPQDTGTGGTEAFF. The V gene is TRBV19, the J gene TRBJ1-1; 11 bases are a match to TRBD1. CDR3 length: 17 amino acids. CDR1 is LNHDA, CDR2 SQIVND, per germline (reference sequence). V was clipped by 5 bases and J by 4 bases; unmatched bases: 12.

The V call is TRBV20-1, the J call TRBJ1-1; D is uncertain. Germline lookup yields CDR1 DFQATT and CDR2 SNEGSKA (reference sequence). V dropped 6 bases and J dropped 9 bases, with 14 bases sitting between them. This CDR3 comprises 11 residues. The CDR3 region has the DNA TGCAGTGCCGGAGAACGCGGGAAAGCTTTCTTT. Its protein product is CSAGERGKAFF.

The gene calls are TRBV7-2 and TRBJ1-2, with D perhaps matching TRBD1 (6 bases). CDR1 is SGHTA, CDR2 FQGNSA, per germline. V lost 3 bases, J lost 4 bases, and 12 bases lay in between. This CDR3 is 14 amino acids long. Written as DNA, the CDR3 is TGTGCCAGCAGCTTTGGGGGCGCGGTCTATGGCTACACCTTC. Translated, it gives CASSFGGAVYGYTF.